A selection of T cell receptor beta chains follows, all from one sample in a study of T cell responses to AZD1222 COVID-19 vaccine. Measured with immunoSEQ multiplex PCR; TCRdb has only the in-frame clones, and not every one. This sample has 100,000 to 140,000 clones, with about 85% found just once. Specimen: peripheral blood, collected 28 days after the second AZD1222 dose. The origin of the receptors is an adult who received the AZD1222 COVID-19 vaccine. CDR3s leave out the opening cysteine and the closing phenylalanine or tryptophan.

v_gene	j_gene	CDR3aa
TRBV4-2	TRBJ2-3	ASSQGLAGGPSTDTQY
TRBV5-1	TRBJ2-1	ASSTSTTSGGAGDEQF
TRBV2	TRBJ1-2	ASSEGSGYGYT
TRBV12-3/TRBV12-4	TRBJ2-2	ASRVQDTGELF
TRBV30	TRBJ1-5	AWSLSGGYSNQPQH
TRBV5-1	TRBJ2-7	ASSSIYETGGSYEQY
TRBV10-2	TRBJ2-7	ASSESGPTSLREQY
TRBV18	TRBJ1-3	ASSPERSGNTIY
TRBV11-2	TRBJ2-7	ASSSQIWYEQY
TRBV28	TRBJ1-5	ASVKAIGNQPQH
TRBV10-3	TRBJ2-7	AISGVGASYEQY
TRBV7-9	TRBJ1-6	ASSLLAGGSPLH
TRBV7-8	TRBJ2-3	ASSRTSGGLRSGDTQY
TRBV7-2	TRBJ2-2	ASSLAGTGELF
TRBV5-1	TRBJ2-2	ASREDGSLNTGELF
TRBV12-3/TRBV12-4	TRBJ2-7	ASSPTGYEQY
TRBV5-4	TRBJ2-1	ASSRTDNEQF
TRBV5-8	TRBJ1-1	ASSRGAGTGGLNTEAF
TRBV10-3	TRBJ1-1	ASGRGDTEAF
TRBV6-5	TRBJ2-2	ASSYSTRGTGELF
TRBV18	TRBJ1-6	ASSPRFPDSPLH
TRBV7-3	TRBJ2-5	ASSSGTGEETQY
TRBV5-3	TRBJ1-1	ARSELGPRPRRTEAF
TRBV5-1	TRBJ2-1	ASSGDRGPYNEQF
TRBV7-8	TRBJ1-6	ASSRGQGDGSPLH
TRBV28	TRBJ2-3	ASSLVPGQGADTQY
TRBV9	TRBJ1-1	ASSAPGTGVVNTEAF
TRBV18	TRBJ1-2	ASSPRDSSYGYT
TRBV5-6	TRBJ2-2	ASSLARGTGELF